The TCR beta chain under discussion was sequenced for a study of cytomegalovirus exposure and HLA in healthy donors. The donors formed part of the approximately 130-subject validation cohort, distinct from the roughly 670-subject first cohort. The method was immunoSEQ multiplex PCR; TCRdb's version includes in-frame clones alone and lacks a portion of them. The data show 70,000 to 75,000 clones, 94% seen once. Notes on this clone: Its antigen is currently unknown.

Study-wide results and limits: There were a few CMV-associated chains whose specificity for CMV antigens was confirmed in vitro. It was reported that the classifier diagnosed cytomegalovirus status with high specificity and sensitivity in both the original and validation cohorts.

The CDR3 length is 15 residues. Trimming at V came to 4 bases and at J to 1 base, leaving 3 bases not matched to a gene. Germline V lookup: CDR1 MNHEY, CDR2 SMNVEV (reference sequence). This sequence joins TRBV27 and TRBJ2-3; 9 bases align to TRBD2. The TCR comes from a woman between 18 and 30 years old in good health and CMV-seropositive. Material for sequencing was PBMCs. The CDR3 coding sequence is TGTGCCAGCAGTTCGTGGACTAGCGGCACAGATACGCAGTATTTT. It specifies CASSSWTSGTDTQYF.